Listed below are T cell receptor beta chains from one sample, sequenced in a study of T-cell reconstitution after alpha-beta-depleted transplantation in children. MiXCR was run by TCRdb on the PCR reads, yielding one entry per CDR3 protein. Seen here are approximately 980,000 distinct CDR3 sequences, less than 30% observed once, and the top ten hold roughly 27%. The sample was PBMCs, mostly from graft donor cells, taken 360 days after TCRalphabeta/CD19-depleted stem cell transplant. These TCRs come from a boy in the first two years of life who had a stem cell transplant for SCID, so the T cells may come from the graft donor. Both conserved end residues are part of each CDR3. A D gene is named only where the DNA matches it firmly. Part of the rows lack a size; the others show once, few, many or a class for expanded clones.

J gene	clone size	V gene	D gene	CDR3 protein	CDR3 DNA
TRBJ2-7	NA	TRBV6-5	TRBD1	CASLSQGQGAPEQYF	TGTGCCAGCCTTTCTCAGGGACAGGGGGCTCCCGAGCAGTACTTC
TRBJ2-5	NA	TRBV12-3/TRBV12-4	TRBD2	CASSYRTGGQETQYF	TGTGCCAGCAGTTATCGAACGGGGGGCCAAGAGACCCAGTACTTC
TRBJ1-5	NA	TRBV6-1	TRBD1	CASSDYRGGNQPQHF	TGTGCCAGCAGTGACTACAGGGGAGGCAATCAGCCCCAGCATTTT
TRBJ1-1	few	TRBV20-1	NA	CSANPGGGRRNTEAFF	TGCAGTGCTAATCCGGGGGGGGGCAGGAGGAACACTGAAGCTTTCTTT
TRBJ1-3	NA	TRBV6-5	NA	CASSYSWGTAGNTIYF	TGTGCCAGCAGTTACTCGTGGGGAACGGCGGGAAACACCATATATTTT
TRBJ1-4	NA	TRBV5-1	TRBD1	CASSRTGSTNEKLFF	TGCGCCAGCAGCCGGACAGGATCAACTAATGAAAAACTGTTTTTT
TRBJ1-1	few	TRBV28	NA	CASSFWGLRRRGHGNTEAFF	TGTGCCAGCAGTTTTTGGGGTTTGCGTCGCAGGGGACATGGGAACACTGAAGCTTTCTTT
TRBJ1-1	NA	TRBV19	NA	CASSNEWMNTEAFF	TGTGCCAGTAGTAACGAGTGGATGAACACTGAAGCTTTCTTT
TRBJ2-2	many	TRBV20-1	NA	CSARNNREAGELFF	TGCAGTGCTAGAAATAACAGGGAAGCCGGGGAGCTGTTTTTT
TRBJ2-5	few	TRBV20-1	NA	CSGSGRKETQYF	TGCAGTGGTTCAGGACGCAAAGAGACCCAGTACTTC
TRBJ1-1	NA	TRBV20-1	TRBD1	CSALRQGANTEAFF	TGCAGTGCTCTCCGACAGGGGGCGAACACTGAAGCTTTCTTT
TRBJ2-7	NA	TRBV4-1	NA	CASSQDLNAPPYEQYF	TGCGCCAGCAGCCAAGATCTCAATGCCCCTCCCTACGAGCAGTACTTC
TRBJ1-2	few	TRBV4-2	TRBD1	CASSHPDRDLGYGYTF	TGTGCCAGCAGCCATCCCGACAGGGACCTCGGATATGGCTACACCTTC
TRBJ2-7	NA	TRBV21-1	NA	CASSTQRRDSCYEQYF	TGTGCCAGCAGCACTCAACGCCGGGACTCCTGCTACGAGCAGTACTTC
TRBJ2-5	few	TRBV20-1	NA	CSAADESWEETQYF	TGCAGTGCTGCGGACGAGAGCTGGGAAGAGACCCAGTACTTC
TRBJ2-7	few	TRBV6-1	TRBD1	CASSSQGALSPPESYEQYF	TGTGCCAGCAGCTCACAGGGGGCCCTTTCACCCCCAGAATCCTACGAGCAGTACTTC
TRBJ1-1	few	TRBV28	NA	CASRISVARRMNTEAFF	TGTGCCAGCAGAATTTCGGTAGCAAGGAGAATGAACACTGAAGCTTTCTTT
TRBJ2-1	few	TRBV20-1	NA	CSAREAPGEQFF	TGCAGTGCTAGAGAGGCCCCGGGAGAGCAGTTCTTC
TRBJ1-4	few	TRBV28	NA	CASSLRQNPNEKLFF	TGTGCCAGCAGTTTACGGCAGAACCCTAATGAAAAACTGTTTTTT
TRBJ1-1	few	TRBV7-2	NA	CASSYAMNTEAFF	TGTGCCAGCAGCTACGCCATGAACACTGAAGCTTTCTTT
TRBJ1-2	NA	TRBV20-1	NA	CSARGDLLNYGYTF	TGCAGTGCTAGAGGGGACCTTCTTAACTATGGCTACACCTTC
TRBJ1-1	NA	TRBV28	NA	CASSFRGASDTEAFF	TGTGCCAGCAGTTTTCGGGGGGCGTCGGACACTGAAGCTTTCTTT
TRBJ2-5	NA	TRBV7-2	TRBD2	CASSLLAGLGVTQYF	TGTGCCAGCAGCTTATTGGCGGGACTAGGCGTGACCCAGTACTTC
TRBJ1-1	few	TRBV5-1	NA	CASSSPEGVAFF	TGCGCCAGCAGCTCGCCGGAGGGAGTAGCTTTCTTT
TRBJ2-5	NA	TRBV24-1	NA	CATSDPGIAAKYF	TGTGCCACCAGTGACCCTGGGATAGCGGCGAAGTACTTC
TRBJ1-3	few	TRBV4-1	NA	CASSQSPLRGTGNTIYF	TGCGCCAGCAGCCAGTCACCTCTACGGGGTACTGGAAACACCATATATTTT